This T cell receptor (beta chain) was observed in a study of breast tumors, draining lymph nodes, adjacent tissues. Study-wide findings and caveats: Compared with lymph nodes, tumors were less diverse; compared with nontumor tissue, more. That most tumor T cells come from lymph nodes remained unproven. Compared with basal-like, luminal-like tumors shared significantly more repertoire with nontumor tissue.

With 7 bases clipped from V and 5 bases from J, the junction kept 14 bases outside the gene matches. The CDR3 extends over 16 amino acids. The V gene's germline CDR1 is KGHSH and CDR2 LQKENI. Breast cancer patients provided tissue from their axillary draining lymph nodes. MiXCR was run by TCRdb on the multiplex PCR reads, yielding one entry per CDR3 protein. The sample carries about 180,000 distinct CDR3 sequences, approximately 30% recorded once. In the case of this clonotype: What it recognizes is unknown.

The receptor's source is a female donor with breast cancer. Some clones in this sample may be carry-over from other donors' samples. The source material was axillary lymph node tissue. The chain combines TRBV18 with TRBJ2-1, with 7 bases aligning to TRBD2. CDR3: CASYTTPGGENNEQFF. CDR3 DNA: TGTGCCAGCTATACCACGCCGGGAGGCGAGAACAATGAGCAGTTCTTC.